The clone carrying this T cell receptor beta chain has a single count. Its antigen is still unknown. This sample stems from a study of cytomegalovirus exposure and HLA in healthy donors. Study-level results: For TCR beta chains, V- and J-gene trimming was later linked to a missense DCLRE1C variant. According to an earlier analysis, most TCR beta V segments yielded productive rearrangements about 90% or about 30% of the time.

The PCR used 60 Vbeta and 13 Jbeta primers. Libraries were prepared by immunoSEQ multiplex PCR; TCRdb keeps only in-frame clonotypes and omits some of them. The sample has roughly 150,000 clones, about 80% seen once. The sequence derives from a man aged 35 to 55 in good health and CMV-seropositive. The specimen was PBMCs.

The CDR3 is CASSLLGGAYNNEQFF. Written as DNA, the CDR3 is TGTGCCAGCAGTTTACTGGGGGGAGCCTACAACAATGAGCAGTTCTTC. V gene TRBV28 combines with J gene TRBJ2-1, with TRBD2 as a possible D gene (6 bases). Germline CDR1 MDHEN, CDR2 SYDVKM. CDR3 size: 16 residues. With 2 bases removed from V and 5 bases from J, the gap between germline ends came to 16 bases.